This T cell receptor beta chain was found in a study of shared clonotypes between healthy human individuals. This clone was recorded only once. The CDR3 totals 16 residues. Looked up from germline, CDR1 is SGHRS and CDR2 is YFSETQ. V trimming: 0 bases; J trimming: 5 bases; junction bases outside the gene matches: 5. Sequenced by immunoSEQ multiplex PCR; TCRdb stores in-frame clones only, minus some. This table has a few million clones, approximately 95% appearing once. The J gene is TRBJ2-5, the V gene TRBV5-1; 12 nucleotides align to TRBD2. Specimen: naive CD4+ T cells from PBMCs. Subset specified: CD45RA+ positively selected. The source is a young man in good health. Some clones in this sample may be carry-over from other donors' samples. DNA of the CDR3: TGCGCCAGCAGCTTGGCCCCGACTAGCGGGAGTGAGACCCAGTACTTC. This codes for CASSLAPTSGSETQYF.